Listed here are 23 T cell receptor beta chains from one sample, sequenced in a study of cytomegalovirus exposure and HLA in healthy donors. It was with 60 Vbeta and 13 Jbeta primers that the PCR ran. Repertoires were generated with immunoSEQ multiplex PCR, while TCRdb's copy carries only in-frame clones and drops some. The sample holds 77,000 or so clones, around 80% seen once. The sample consisted of PBMCs. These receptors all stem from a man in his 70s in good health and CMV-seropositive.

This rearrangement joins TRBV6-1 to TRBJ2-7, with D tentatively TRBD1 (6 bases). The CDR3 is made up of 13 amino acids. Trimming stripped 6 bases from V and 3 bases from J, with 12 bases between. Per the germline V gene, CDR1 is MNHNS and CDR2 is SASEGT. The DNA of the CDR3 is TGTGCCAGCAGGGCAGGACAGCTCTACGAGCAGTACTTC. Translated, it gives CASRAGQLYEQYF.

The V call is TRBV2, the J call TRBJ1-2; 11 bases are shared with TRBD1. V shed 5 bases, J shed 8 bases, and the junction held 7 bases outside the gene matches. The CDR3 runs to 14 residues. Germline CDR1 reads SNHLY; CDR2 reads FYNNEI. In DNA form, the CDR3 reads TGTGCCAGCAGTCGGACAGGGGGCGCGGGAGGCTACACCTTC. This codes for CASSRTGGAGGYTF.

CDR3 loop: CASSAQGAGNQPQHF. In DNA, the CDR3 is TGTGCCAGCAGTGCACAGGGGGCAGGCAATCAGCCCCAGCATTTT. The V call is TRBV6-1, the J call TRBJ1-5, with 9 bases that match TRBD1. J lost 2 bases, V lost 4 bases, and 3 bases had no gene match. Germline V CDR1 and CDR2: MNHNS, SASEGT. CDR3 length: 15 amino acids.

CDR3 coding DNA: TGTGCCAGCAACAACCCCGACACTGAAGCTTTCTTT. This sequence encodes CASNNPDTEAFF. The rearrangement joins TRBV6-5 to TRBJ1-1; unclear D gene. Germline V lookup: CDR1 MNHEY, CDR2 SVGAGI. The CDR3 extends over 12 amino acids. V was trimmed by 7 bases and J by 3 bases, leaving 9 bases between them.

This rearrangement joins TRBV29-1 to TRBJ2-7; 9 bases fit TRBD1. V was pared by 5 bases and J by 2 bases, with 1 base of the junction left unmatched. Germline CDR1 reads SQVTM; CDR2 reads ANQGSEA. The CDR3 sequence is 12 residues long. The DNA of the CDR3 is TGCAGCGTTAGGACAGGGGCCTACGAGCAGTACTTC. It encodes CSVRTGAYEQYF.

The chain recombines TRBV6-5 with TRBJ2-7, with a weak D call TRBD1 (5 bases). The ends were cut back, 2 bases at V and 0 bases at J, with 8 bases in the middle. The CDR3 is made up of 14 amino acids. Germline loops: CDR1 MNHEY, CDR2 SVGAGI. CDR3 amino acids: CASSYDRLSYEQYF. As DNA, the CDR3 is TGTGCCAGCAGTTACGACAGACTCTCCTACGAGCAGTACTTC.

This clone was seen only once. This chain uses TRBV6-6 with TRBJ1-1; TRBD1 agrees at 9 bases. The CDR3 is 15 residues long. V dropped 5 bases and J dropped 4; count of bases not matched to a gene: 8. The germline CDR1 and CDR2 sequences are MNHNY and SVGAGI (reference sequence). The CDR3 reads CASSRPGQGSTEAFF. The DNA of the CDR3 is TGTGCCAGCAGTCGTCCGGGACAGGGAAGCACTGAAGCTTTCTTT.

This rearrangement joins TRBV2 to TRBJ1-2; D is undetermined. Trimming removed 9 bases from V and 8 bases from J, with 16 bases in between. Germline V gene lookup returns CDR1 SNHLY and CDR2 FYNNEI. The CDR3 length is 12 residues. CDR3 sequence reads: CARRVDGGGYTF. The CDR3 DNA follows: TGTGCCAGAAGAGTAGACGGCGGAGGCTACACCTTC.

The chain combines TRBV9 with TRBJ2-1; TRBD1 is a possible D gene (6 bases). Germline loops: CDR1 SGDLS, CDR2 YYNGEE. This CDR3 is built from 16 residues. The V end was cut by 2 bases, the J end by 0 bases, with 12 bases between. The CDR3 here is CASSVRGDNSYNEQFF. CDR3 nucleotide sequence: TGTGCCAGCAGCGTGAGAGGGGACAACTCCTACAATGAGCAGTTCTTC.

This clone has a single count. V and J are TRBV7-3 and TRBJ1-2; 12 positions match TRBD1. Germline loops: CDR1 SGHTA, CDR2 FQGTGA. CDR3 length equals 14 residues. J was trimmed by 8 bases and V by 4 bases; bases with no gene match: 5. CDR3 loop: CASSSGQGAEGYTF. The CDR3 DNA follows: TGTGCCAGCAGCTCGGGACAGGGGGCGGAAGGCTACACCTTC. The full variable domain, completed using reference TRBV7-3 and TRBJ1-2, is GAGVSQTPSNKVTEKGKYVELRCDPISGHTALYWYRQSLGQGPEFLIYFQGTGAADDSGLPNDRFFAVRPEGSVSTLKIQRTERGDSAVYLCASSSGQGAEGYTFGSGTRLTVV.

The chain recombines TRBV7-6 with TRBJ2-7; TRBD2 matches 9 bases. CDR1 is SGHVS and CDR2 is FNYEAQ in the germline V gene. The length of the CDR3 is 16 residues. V lost 6 bases, J lost 3 bases, and 12 bases stayed unmatched. The CDR3 loop reads CASSPRASGALYEQYF. The CDR3 DNA reads as TGTGCCAGCAGTCCCAGGGCTAGCGGGGCTCTCTACGAGCAGTACTTC.

This chain uses TRBV15 with TRBJ2-7; 12 bases map to TRBD1. V dropped 2 bases and J dropped 6; count of bases not matched to a gene: 5. This CDR3 has 15 residues. Looked up from germline, CDR1 is LNHNV and CDR2 is YYDKDF (reference sequence). Here the CDR3 DNA reads TGTGCCACCAGCAGACCCGGGACAGGGGGCAGCGAGCAGTACTTC. Its translation: CATSRPGTGGSEQYF.

This clone was observed a handful of times. V gene TRBV6-1 combines with J gene TRBJ1-2; D is perhaps TRBD1 (5 bases). Deletions cut 3 bases from V and 4 bases from J, with 15 bases between. The germline V gene has CDR1 MNHNS and CDR2 SASEGT. The CDR3 consists of 15 residues. CDR3 nucleotides: TGTGCCAGCAGTGAGATCGGACAACGGGTCTATGGCTACACCTTC. As protein: CASSEIGQRVYGYTF.

This chain connects TRBV7-2 to TRBJ1-2; 9 bases match TRBD1. The CDR3 has 14 amino acids. Germline V gene lookup returns CDR1 SGHTA and CDR2 FQGNSA. V lost 4 bases to trimming and J lost 5 bases; unmatched junction nucleotides: 5. For the CDR3, the DNA is TGTGCCAGCAGCTCGGACAGGGGCGGTTATGGCTACACCTTC. It specifies CASSSDRGGYGYTF.

This rearrangement joins TRBV5-1 to TRBJ1-6; a weak D match, TRBD1 (6 bases). Germline CDR1 reads SGHRS; CDR2 reads YFSETQ. V gave up 3 bases and J gave up 7 bases, with 14 bases separating them. This CDR3 comprises 15 residues. The CDR3, as DNA: TGCGCCAGCAGCTCAGAGGGGGTTGGAAATTCACCCCTCCACTTT. It translates to CASSSEGVGNSPLHF. Drawing the rest from reference TRBV5-1 and TRBJ1-6, the complete variable domain is KAGVTQTPRYLIKTRGQQVTLSCSPISGHRSVSWYQQTPGQGLQFLFEYFSETQRNKGNFPGRFSGRQFSNSRSEMNVSTLELGDSALYLCASSSEGVGNSPLHFGNGTRLTVT.

The gene calls are TRBV28 and TRBJ2-7; D is perhaps TRBD1 (6 bases). Germline-derived CDR1 and CDR2 are MDHEN and SYDVKM. This CDR3 has 15 amino acids. V lost 7 bases, J lost 2 bases, and 18 bases lay in between. This chain's CDR3 is CASNPSGGGAYEQYF. The CDR3 coding sequence is TGTGCCAGCAATCCCTCAGGTGGGGGCGCCTACGAGCAGTACTTC.

This clone was found once. The gene calls are TRBV7-2 and TRBJ2-7; TRBD2 aligns across 10 bases. The CDR3 loop spans 15 amino acids. The V gene end was trimmed by 5 bases and the J gene end by 4 bases; junction bases not matched to a gene: 8. In germline, CDR1 is SGHTA, CDR2 FQGNSA. DNA for the CDR3: TGTGCCAGCAGCCGAGTCCTACTAGCGGGGTACGAGCAGTACTTC. It codes for CASSRVLLAGYEQYF. Full variable domain (rest looked up from reference TRBV7-2 and TRBJ2-7): GAGVSQSPSNKVTEKGKDVELRCDPISGHTALYWYRQSLGQGLEFLIYFQGNSAPDKSGLPSDRFSAERTGGSVSTLTIQRTQQEDSAVYLCASSRVLLAGYEQYFGPGTRLTVT.

This clone was seen just once. This chain uses TRBV7-9 with TRBJ2-7; possibly TRBD1 for D (6 bases). The CDR3 covers 14 residues. V was shortened by 2 bases and J by 1 base, with 9 bases between the two germline ends. The germline V gene encodes CDR1 SEHNR and CDR2 FQNEAQ (reference sequence). The CDR3 protein is CASSLPGASYEQYF. The CDR3 DNA follows: TGTGCCAGCAGCTTACCAGGGGCATCCTACGAGCAGTACTTC.

This chain links TRBV5-4 with TRBJ2-3; 9 bases agree with TRBD2. V was clipped by 4 bases and J by 5 bases; unmatched bases: 11. Per the germline V gene, CDR1 is SGHNT and CDR2 is YYREEE (reference sequence). The CDR3 loop spans 16 amino acids. CDR3 in DNA: TGTGCCAGCAGCAACCGGCTAGCGGGATCAGGAGATACGCAGTATTTT. It codes for CASSNRLAGSGDTQYF.

The chain is built from TRBV2 and TRBJ2-7; TRBD1 aligns across 7 bases. CDR1 and CDR2 (germline): SNHLY, FYNNEI. V dropped 6 bases and J dropped 0; count of bases not matched to a gene: 8. This CDR3 has 15 residues. In DNA form, the CDR3 reads TGTGCCAGCAGGAAGGGGGCCGCGGACTCCTACGAGCAGTACTTC. Protein: CASRKGAADSYEQYF.

Note on this clone: Other DNA sequences in the same sample also yield this CDR3. V and J are TRBV5-1 and TRBJ1-1; D is uncertain. Germline assignment: CDR1 SGHRS and CDR2 YFSETQ. CDR3 length equals 13 residues. Deletions cut 0 bases from V and 2 bases from J, with 5 bases between. CDR3 nucleotide sequence: TGCGCCAGCAGCTTGGCAGGAAACACTGAAGCTTTCTTT. It codes for CASSLAGNTEAFF.

This chain uses TRBV6-1 with TRBJ2-5; D is perhaps TRBD2 (7 bases). CDR1 and CDR2 from the germline V gene are MNHNS and SASEGT. CDR3 length: 13 residues. V lost 8 bases, J lost 4 bases, and 14 bases lay in between. DNA of the CDR3: TGTGCCAGCTCTCCGAGGGGGGGAGAGACCCAGTACTTC. This codes for CASSPRGGETQYF.

This chain uses TRBV5-4 with TRBJ2-3, with D perhaps TRBD2 (5 bases). Germline assignment: CDR1 SGHNT and CDR2 YYREEE (reference sequence). Trimming shortened V by 0 bases and J by 0 bases, and 8 bases separated the two germline ends. The CDR3 has 15 residues. In nucleotides, the CDR3 is TGTGCCAGCAGCTTGGGAGCGGCTAGCACAGATACGCAGTATTTT. Amino acids: CASSLGAASTDTQYF. The full variable domain, its missing parts supplied by reference TRBV5-4 and TRBJ2-3, is ETGVTQSPTHLIKTRGQQVTLRCSSQSGHNTVSWYQQALGQGPQFIFQYYREEENGRGNFPPRFSGLQFPNYSSELNVNALELDDSALYLCASSLGAASTDTQYFGPGTRLTVL.